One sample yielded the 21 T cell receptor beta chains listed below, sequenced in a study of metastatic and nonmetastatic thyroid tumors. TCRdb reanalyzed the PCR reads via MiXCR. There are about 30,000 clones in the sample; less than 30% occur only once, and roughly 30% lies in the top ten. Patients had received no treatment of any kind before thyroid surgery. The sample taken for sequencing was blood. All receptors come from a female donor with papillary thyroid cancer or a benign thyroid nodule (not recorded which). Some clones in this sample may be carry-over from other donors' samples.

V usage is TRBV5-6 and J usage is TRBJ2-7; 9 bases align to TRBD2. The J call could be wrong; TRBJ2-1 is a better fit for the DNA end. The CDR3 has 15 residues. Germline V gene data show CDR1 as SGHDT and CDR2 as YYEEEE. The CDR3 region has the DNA TGTGCCAGCAGCCCGCAGCGGGAGGACTACAATGAGCAGTTCTTC. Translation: CASSPQREDYNEQFF.

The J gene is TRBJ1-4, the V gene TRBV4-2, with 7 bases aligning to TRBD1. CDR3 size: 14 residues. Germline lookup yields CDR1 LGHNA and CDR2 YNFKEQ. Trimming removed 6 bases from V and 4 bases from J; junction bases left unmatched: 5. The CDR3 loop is CASRNRGFNEKLFF. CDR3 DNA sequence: TGTGCCAGCAGAAACAGGGGTTTTAATGAAAAACTGTTTTTT.

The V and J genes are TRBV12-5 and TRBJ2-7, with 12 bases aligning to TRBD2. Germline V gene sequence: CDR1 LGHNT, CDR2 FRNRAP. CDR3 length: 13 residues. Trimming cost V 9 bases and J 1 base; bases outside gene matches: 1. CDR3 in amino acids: CASGLAGSYEQYF. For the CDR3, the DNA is TGTGCTAGCGGACTAGCGGGGTCCTACGAGCAGTACTTC.

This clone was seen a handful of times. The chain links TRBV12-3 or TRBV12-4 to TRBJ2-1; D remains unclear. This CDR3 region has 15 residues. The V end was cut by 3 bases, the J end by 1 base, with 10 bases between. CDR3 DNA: TGTGCCAGCAGTTTTTACAGTCAGTCCTACAATGAGCAGTTCTTC. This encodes CASSFYSQSYNEQFF.

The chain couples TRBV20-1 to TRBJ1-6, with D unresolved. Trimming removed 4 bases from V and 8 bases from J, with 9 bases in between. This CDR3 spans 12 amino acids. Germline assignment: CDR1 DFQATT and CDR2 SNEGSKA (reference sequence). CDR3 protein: CSATLLDSPLHF. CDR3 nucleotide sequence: TGCAGTGCTACCTTACTGGATTCACCCCTCCACTTT.

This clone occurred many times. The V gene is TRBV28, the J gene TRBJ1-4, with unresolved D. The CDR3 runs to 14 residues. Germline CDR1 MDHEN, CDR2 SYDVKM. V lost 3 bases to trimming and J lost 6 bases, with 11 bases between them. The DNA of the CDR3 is TGTGCCAGCAGTTTGAGGCCAGATGATGAAAAACTGTTTTTT. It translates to CASSLRPDDEKLFF.

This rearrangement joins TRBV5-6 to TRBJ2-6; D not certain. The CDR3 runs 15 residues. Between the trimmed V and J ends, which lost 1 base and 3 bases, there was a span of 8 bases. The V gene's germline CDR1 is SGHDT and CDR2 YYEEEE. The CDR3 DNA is TGTGCCAGCAGCTTGCAAGTCTTTGGGGCCAACGTCCTGACTTTC. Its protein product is CASSLQVFGANVLTF.

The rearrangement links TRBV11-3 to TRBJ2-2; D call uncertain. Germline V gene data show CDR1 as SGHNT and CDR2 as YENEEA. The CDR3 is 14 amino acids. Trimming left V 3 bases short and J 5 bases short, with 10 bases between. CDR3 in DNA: TGTGCCAGCAGCTTTGGCCTAACTACCGGGGAGCTGTTTTTT. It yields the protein CASSFGLTTGELFF.

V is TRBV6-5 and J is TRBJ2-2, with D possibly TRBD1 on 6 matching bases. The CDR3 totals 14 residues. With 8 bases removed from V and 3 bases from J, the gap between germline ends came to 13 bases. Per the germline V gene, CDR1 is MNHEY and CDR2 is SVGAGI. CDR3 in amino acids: CASVAGTHTGELFF. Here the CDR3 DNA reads TGTGCCAGCGTTGCCGGGACACACACCGGGGAGCTGTTTTTT.

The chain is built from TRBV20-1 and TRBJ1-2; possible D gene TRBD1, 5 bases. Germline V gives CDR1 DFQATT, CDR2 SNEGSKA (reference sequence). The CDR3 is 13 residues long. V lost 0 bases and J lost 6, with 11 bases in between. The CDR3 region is CSARDFTGDGYTF. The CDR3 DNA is TGCAGTGCTAGAGATTTTACAGGAGATGGCTACACCTTC.

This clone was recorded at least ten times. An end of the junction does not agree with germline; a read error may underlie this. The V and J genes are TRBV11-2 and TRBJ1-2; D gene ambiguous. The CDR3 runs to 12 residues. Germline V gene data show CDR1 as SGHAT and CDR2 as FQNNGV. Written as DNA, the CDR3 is TGTGCCAGCAGCTTAGAGAGGGAGGGCTCCACCTTC. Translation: CASSLEREGSTF. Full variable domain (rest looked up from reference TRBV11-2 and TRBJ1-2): EAGVAQSPRYKIIEKRQSVAFWCNPISGHATLYWYQQILGQGPKLLIQFQNNGVVDDSQLPKDRFSAERLKGVDSTLKIQPAKLEDSAVYLCASSLEREGSTFGSGTRLTVV.

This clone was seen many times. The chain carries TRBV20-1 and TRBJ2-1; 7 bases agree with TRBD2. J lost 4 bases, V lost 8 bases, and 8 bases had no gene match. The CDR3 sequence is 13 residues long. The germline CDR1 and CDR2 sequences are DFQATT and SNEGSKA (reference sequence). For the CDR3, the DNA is TGCAGTAAAGCCGGGAGGCTTTACAATGAGCAGTTCTTC. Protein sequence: CSKAGRLYNEQFF.

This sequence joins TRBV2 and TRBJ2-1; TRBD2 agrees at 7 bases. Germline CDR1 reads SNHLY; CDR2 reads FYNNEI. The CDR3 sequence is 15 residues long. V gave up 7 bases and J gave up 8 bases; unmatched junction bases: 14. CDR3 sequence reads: CASTLSSGGRDEQFF. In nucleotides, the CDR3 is TGTGCCAGCACCCTATCTAGCGGAGGGCGGGATGAGCAGTTCTTC. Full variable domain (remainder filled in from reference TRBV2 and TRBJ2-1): EPEVTQTPSHQVTQMGQEVILRCVPISNHLYFYWYRQILGQKVEFLVSFYNNEISEKSEIFDDQFSVERPDGSNFTLKIRSTKLEDSAMYFCASTLSSGGRDEQFFGPGTRLTVL.

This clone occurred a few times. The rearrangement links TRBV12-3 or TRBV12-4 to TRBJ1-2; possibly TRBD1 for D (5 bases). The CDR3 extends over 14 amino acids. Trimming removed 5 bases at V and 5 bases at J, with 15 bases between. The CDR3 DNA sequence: TGTGCCAGCAGTACGGGACGGCTCTCGTATGGCTACACCTTC. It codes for CASSTGRLSYGYTF.

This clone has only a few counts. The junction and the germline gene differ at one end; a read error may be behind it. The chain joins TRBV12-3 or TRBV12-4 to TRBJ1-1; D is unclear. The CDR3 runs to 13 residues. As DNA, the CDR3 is TGTGCCAGCAGTTTATCCGCAGACACCGAAGCTTTCTTT. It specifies CASSLSADTEAFF.

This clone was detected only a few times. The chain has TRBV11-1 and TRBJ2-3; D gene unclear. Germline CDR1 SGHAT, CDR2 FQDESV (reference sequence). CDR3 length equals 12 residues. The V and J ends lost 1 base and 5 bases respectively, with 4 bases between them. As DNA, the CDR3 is TGTGCCAGCAGCTTAGGAGGAGATACGCAGTATTTT. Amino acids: CASSLGGDTQYF.

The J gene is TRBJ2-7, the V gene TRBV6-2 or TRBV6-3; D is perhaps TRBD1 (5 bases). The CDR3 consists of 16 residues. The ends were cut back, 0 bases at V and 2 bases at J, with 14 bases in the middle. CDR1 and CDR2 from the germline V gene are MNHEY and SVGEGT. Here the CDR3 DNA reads TGTGCCAGCAGTTACTCGCTATACAGGTTTGCCTACGAGCAGTACTTC. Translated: CASSYSLYRFAYEQYF.

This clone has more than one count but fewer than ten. The DNA for the CDR3 is TGTGCCACGGGACTAGCGGGAGCTAATGAGCAGTTCTTC. Protein product: CATGLAGANEQFF. This chain joins TRBV10-3 and TRBJ2-1, with 14 bases fitting TRBD2. V was clipped by 10 bases and J by 7 bases; unmatched bases: 3. The CDR3 extends over 13 amino acids. CDR1 and CDR2 (germline): ENHRY, SYGVKD.

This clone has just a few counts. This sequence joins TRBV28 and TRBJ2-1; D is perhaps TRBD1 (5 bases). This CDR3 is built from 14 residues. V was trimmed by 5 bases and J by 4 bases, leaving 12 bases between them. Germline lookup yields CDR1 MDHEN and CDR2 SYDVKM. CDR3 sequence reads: CASSLQDTYNEQFF. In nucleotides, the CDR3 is TGTGCCAGCAGTCTACAGGACACTTACAATGAGCAGTTCTTC.

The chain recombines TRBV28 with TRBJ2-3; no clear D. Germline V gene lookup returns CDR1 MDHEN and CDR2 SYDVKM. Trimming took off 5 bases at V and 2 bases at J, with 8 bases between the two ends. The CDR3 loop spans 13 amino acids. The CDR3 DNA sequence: TGTGCCAGCAGTCCCCCCCTCACAGATACGCAGTATTTT. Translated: CASSPPLTDTQYF.

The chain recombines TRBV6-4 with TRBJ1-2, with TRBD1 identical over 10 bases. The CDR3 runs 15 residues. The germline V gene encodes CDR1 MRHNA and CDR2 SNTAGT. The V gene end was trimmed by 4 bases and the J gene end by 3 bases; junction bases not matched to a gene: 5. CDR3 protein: CASSAGGQGHYGYTF. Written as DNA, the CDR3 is TGTGCCAGCAGTGCGGGGGGACAGGGGCACTATGGCTACACCTTC.